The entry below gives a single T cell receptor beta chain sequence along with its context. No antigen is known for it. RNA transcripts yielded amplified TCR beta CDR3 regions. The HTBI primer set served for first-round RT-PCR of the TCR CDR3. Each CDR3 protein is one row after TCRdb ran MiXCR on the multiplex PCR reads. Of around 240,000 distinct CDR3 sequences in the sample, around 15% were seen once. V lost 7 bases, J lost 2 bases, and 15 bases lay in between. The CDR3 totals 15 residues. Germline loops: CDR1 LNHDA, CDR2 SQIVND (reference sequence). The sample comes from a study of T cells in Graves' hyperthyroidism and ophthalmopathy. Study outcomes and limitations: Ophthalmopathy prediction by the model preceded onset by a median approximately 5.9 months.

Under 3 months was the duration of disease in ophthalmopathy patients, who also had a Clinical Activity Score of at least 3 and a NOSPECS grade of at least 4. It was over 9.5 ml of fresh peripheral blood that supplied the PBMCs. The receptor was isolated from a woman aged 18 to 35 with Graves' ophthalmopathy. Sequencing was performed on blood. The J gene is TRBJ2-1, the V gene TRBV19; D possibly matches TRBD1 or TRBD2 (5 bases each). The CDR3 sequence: CASTPQGVTYNEQFF. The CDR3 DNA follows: TGTGCCAGTACCCCCCAGGGAGTCACCTACAATGAGCAGTTCTTC.